The next 11 T cell receptor beta chains were all read from a single sample in a study of neurological immune-mediated disorders. MiXCR, run by TCRdb on the 5' RACE reads, gives a single entry per CDR3 protein. The table has 130,000 or so distinct CDR3 sequences, roughly 3.2% seen once. The sequencing sample was made of PBMCs. The receptors derive from a woman aged 25 to 45 with multiple sclerosis.

This clonotype was counted many times. The chain carries TRBV6-2 or TRBV6-3 and TRBJ2-3; D uncertain. Germline CDR1 reads MNHEY; CDR2 reads SVGEGT. The V end lost 3 bases, the J end lost 3 bases, and 4 bases lay between the germline ends. This CDR3 has 12 amino acids. The CDR3 sequence is CASSYTTDTQYF. DNA for the CDR3: TGTGCCAGCAGTTATACGACAGATACGCAGTATTTT.

This clonotype was counted at least ten times. V and J are TRBV4-1 and TRBJ2-5; D remains unclear. Germline loops: CDR1 MGHRA, CDR2 YSYEKL. There are 16 residues in the CDR3. Trimming took 0 bases from V and 0 from J, leaving 11 bases between them. For the CDR3, the DNA is TGCGCCAGCAGCCAAGATCAGGCAGCCAACCAAGAGACCCAGTACTTC. Protein: CASSQDQAANQETQYF.

This clonotype showed up many times. The V call is TRBV28, the J call TRBJ2-7; the match to TRBD2 covers 8 bases. In germline, CDR1 is MDHEN, CDR2 SYDVKM. The CDR3 sequence is 13 residues long. V was clipped by 6 bases and J by 6 bases; unmatched bases: 7. The CDR3 region is CASRGLGSIEQYF. The CDR3 DNA sequence: TGTGCCAGCAGGGGACTAGGGTCAATCGAGCAGTACTTC. The entire variable domain, with the rest obtained from reference TRBV28 and TRBJ2-7, is as follows: DVKVTQSSRYLVKRTGEKVFLECVQDMDHENMFWYRQDPGLGLRLIYFSYDVKMKEKGDIPEGYSVSREKKERFSLILESASTNQTSMYLCASRGLGSIEQYFGPGTRLTVT.

This chain uses TRBV15 with TRBJ1-2, with D unclear. Trimming removed 1 base from V and 0 bases from J, with 12 bases in between. The germline V gene has CDR1 LNHNV and CDR2 YYDKDF (reference sequence). This CDR3 has 16 residues. CDR3 DNA: TGTGCCACCAGCAGAGCGTCGACGCTAGCTAACTATGGCTACACCTTC. This gives the protein CATSRASTLANYGYTF.

This clonotype was picked up many times. CDR3 loop: CASSQYSTEAFF. CDR3 coding DNA: TGTGCCAGCAGCCAATACAGTACTGAAGCTTTCTTT. This chain links TRBV7-9 with TRBJ1-1, with no clear D. The CDR3 has 12 amino acids. Germline assignment: CDR1 SEHNR and CDR2 FQNEAQ (reference sequence). Deletions cut 5 bases from V and 5 bases from J, with 9 bases between. The full variable domain, rest sourced from reference TRBV7-9 and TRBJ1-1, is DTGVSQNPRHKITKRGQNVTFRCDPISEHNRLYWYRQTLGQGPEFLTYFQNEAQLEKSRLLSDRFSAERPKGSFSTLEIQRTEQGDSAMYLCASSQYSTEAFFGQGTRLTVV.

This clonotype was recorded many times. The V call is TRBV29-1, the J call TRBJ2-7; D perhaps matches TRBD2 (6 bases). This CDR3 has 16 amino acids. Trimming pared 5 bases from V and 1 base from J, leaving 21 bases between. In germline, CDR1 is SQVTM, CDR2 ANQGSEA. CDR3: CSVLGGLEEGSYEQYF. The CDR3 coding sequence is TGCAGCGTTTTGGGCGGTCTGGAGGAGGGATCCTACGAGCAGTACTTC.

There are many counts of this clonotype. This sequence joins TRBV5-1 and TRBJ2-3; 7 bases match TRBD2. The CDR3 length is 15 residues. Germline lookup yields CDR1 SGHRS and CDR2 YFSETQ. Trimming cost V 3 bases and J 1 base; bases outside gene matches: 5. Here the CDR3 DNA reads TGCGCCAGCAGCTCCTCGGCGGGGGGCACAGATACGCAGTATTTT. It is translated as CASSSSAGGTDTQYF.

This clonotype was counted ten times or more. As DNA, the CDR3 is TGTGCCAGCAGCTCGATTACCTACGAGCAGTACTTC. Amino acids: CASSSITYEQYF. This chain connects TRBV7-2 to TRBJ2-7; D remains unclear. Germline V lookup: CDR1 SGHTA, CDR2 FQGNSA. Trimming cost V 4 bases and J 2 bases, with 6 bases left between them. This CDR3 is built from 12 residues.

This clonotype was observed many times. This chain connects TRBV20-1 to TRBJ1-4, with no clear D. With 0 bases removed from V and 8 bases from J, the gap between germline ends came to 16 bases. CDR3 size: 15 residues. Germline V gives CDR1 DFQATT, CDR2 SNEGSKA (reference sequence). The DNA of the CDR3 is TGCAGTGCTAGAGAAGCCGGCCCTAGGAAGGAAAAACTGTTTTTT. Its translation is CSAREAGPRKEKLFF.

This clonotype was counted between two and nine times. V and J are TRBV20-1 and TRBJ1-2; TRBD1 might be the D (6 bases). The CDR3 spans 14 residues. The V end was cut by 2 bases, the J end by 5 bases, with 15 bases between. The germline CDR1 and CDR2 sequences are DFQATT and SNEGSKA (reference sequence). Here the CDR3 reads CSARRGRQVYGYTF. The CDR3 DNA reads as TGCAGTGCTAGACGCGGAAGACAGGTTTATGGCTACACCTTC.

This clonotype was picked up many times. The chain couples TRBV20-1 to TRBJ2-1; D not resolved. The germline CDR1 and CDR2 sequences are DFQATT and SNEGSKA (reference sequence). This CDR3 is built from 16 residues. Trimming left V 0 bases short and J 4 bases short, with 16 bases between. The CDR3 reads CSAREAMVTKYNEQFF. The CDR3, as DNA: TGCAGTGCTAGAGAGGCGATGGTAACAAAATACAATGAGCAGTTCTTC.